The entry below describes one TCR beta chain. Antigen specificity is unknown. The sample belongs to a study of OX40 agonist ivuxolimab in advanced cancers. Study-level findings and limits: There were, on average, more expanded clones in CD8+ T cells than in CD4+.

Trimming removed 4 bases at V and 0 bases at J, with 9 bases between. The CDR3 has 15 amino acids. CDR1 is SNHLY and CDR2 is FYNNEI in the germline V gene. Profiled with immunoSEQ multiplex PCR; TCRdb holds only in-frame clones, not every one. The sample holds 80,000 to 100,000 clones, 88% seen once. The sequence came from an adult with an advanced solid tumor such as melanoma, head and neck, liver or kidney cancer. This sample comprised CD4+ or CD8+ T cells sorted from blood, obtained in a trial of the OX40 agonist ivuxolimab. V gene TRBV2 combines with J gene TRBJ2-2; D gene ambiguous. The CDR3 DNA follows: TGTGCCAGCAGTGTAGACGTCGCGAACACCGGGGAGCTGTTTTTT. It yields the protein CASSVDVANTGELFF.